The present T cell receptor beta chain was sequenced within a study of T cell repertoires and Cas9 in healthy adults. At the level of the study: CD4 and CD8 compartments: SpCas9-reactive T cells profiled for potency, cytotoxicity, lineage.

Profiled with immunoSEQ multiplex PCR; TCRdb holds only in-frame clones, not every one. Of tens of thousands of clones in the sample, 75% to 95% are singletons; the top ten hold roughly 1.5%. CDR3 size: 16 residues. Losses at the gene ends were 0 bases for V and 6 bases for J; bases not matched to a gene: 3. The germline V gene encodes CDR1 LNHNV and CDR2 YYDKDF (reference sequence). The chain recombines TRBV15 with TRBJ1-5; 12 bases are a match to TRBD1. The material sequenced was CD4+ effector T cells (CD127+, CD25-, CD137-, CD154-) from PBMCs; culture status not recorded. This TCR was recovered from a human donor in good health. CDR3 nucleotides: TGTGCCACCAGCAGAGACGGGACAGGGGGCTCTCAGCCCCAGCATTTT. This gives the protein CATSRDGTGGSQPQHF.